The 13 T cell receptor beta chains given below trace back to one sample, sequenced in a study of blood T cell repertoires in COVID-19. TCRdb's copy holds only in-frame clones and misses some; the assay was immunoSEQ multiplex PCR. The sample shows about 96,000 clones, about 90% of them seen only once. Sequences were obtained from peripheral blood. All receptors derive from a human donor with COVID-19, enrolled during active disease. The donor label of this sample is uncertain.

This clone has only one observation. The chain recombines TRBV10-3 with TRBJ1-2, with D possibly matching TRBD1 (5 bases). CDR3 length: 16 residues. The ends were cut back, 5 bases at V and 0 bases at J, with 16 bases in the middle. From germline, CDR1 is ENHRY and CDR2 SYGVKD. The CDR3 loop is CAISSSTGTPNYGYTF. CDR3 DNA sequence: TGTGCCATCAGTTCGTCTACAGGAACCCCTAACTATGGCTACACCTTC.

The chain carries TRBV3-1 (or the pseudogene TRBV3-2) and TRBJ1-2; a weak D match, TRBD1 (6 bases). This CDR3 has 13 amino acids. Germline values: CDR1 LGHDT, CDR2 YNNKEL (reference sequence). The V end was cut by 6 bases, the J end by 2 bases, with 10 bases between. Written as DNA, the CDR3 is TGTGCCAGCAGGGGGGCAGGAAACTATGGCTACACCTTC. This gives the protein CASRGAGNYGYTF.

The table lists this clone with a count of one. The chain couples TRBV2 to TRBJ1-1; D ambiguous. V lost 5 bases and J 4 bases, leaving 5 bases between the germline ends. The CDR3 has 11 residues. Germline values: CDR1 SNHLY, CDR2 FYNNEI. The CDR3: CASSMRTEAFF. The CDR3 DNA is TGTGCCAGCAGTATGCGCACTGAAGCTTTCTTT.

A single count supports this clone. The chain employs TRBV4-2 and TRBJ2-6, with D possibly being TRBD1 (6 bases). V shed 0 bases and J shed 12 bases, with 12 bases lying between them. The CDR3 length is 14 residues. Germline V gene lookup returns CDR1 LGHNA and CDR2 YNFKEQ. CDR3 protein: CASSQDVEGGVLTF. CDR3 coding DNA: TGTGCCAGCAGCCAAGATGTGGAAGGGGGCGTCCTGACTTTC.

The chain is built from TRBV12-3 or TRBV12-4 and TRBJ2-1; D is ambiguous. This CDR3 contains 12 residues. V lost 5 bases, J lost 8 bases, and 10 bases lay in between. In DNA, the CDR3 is TGTGCCAGCAGTCGACCGCAGGATGAGCAGTTCTTC. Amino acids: CASSRPQDEQFF.

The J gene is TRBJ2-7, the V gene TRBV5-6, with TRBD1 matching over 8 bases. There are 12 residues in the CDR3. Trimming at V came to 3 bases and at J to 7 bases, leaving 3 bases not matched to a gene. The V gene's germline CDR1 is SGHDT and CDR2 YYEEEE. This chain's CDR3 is CASSWTGREQYF. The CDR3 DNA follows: TGTGCCAGCAGCTGGACAGGGAGGGAGCAGTACTTC.

CDR3 protein: CARGLADTQYF. CDR3 coding DNA: TGTGCCCGAGGGTTGGCAGATACGCAGTATTTT. The J gene is TRBJ2-3, the V gene TRBV7-3, with D perhaps matching TRBD2 (5 bases). Germline CDR1 and CDR2: SGHTA and FQGTGA. V lost 11 bases, J lost 4 bases, and 10 bases lay in between. The length of the CDR3 is 11 residues.

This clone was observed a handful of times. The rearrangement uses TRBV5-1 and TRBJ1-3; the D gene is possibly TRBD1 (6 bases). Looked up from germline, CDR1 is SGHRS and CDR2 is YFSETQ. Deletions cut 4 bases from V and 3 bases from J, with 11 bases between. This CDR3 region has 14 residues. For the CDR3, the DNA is TGCGCCAGCAGCCGTACAGGGTTTGGAAACACCATATATTTT. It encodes CASSRTGFGNTIYF. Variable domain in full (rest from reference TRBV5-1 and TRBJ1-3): KAGVTQTPRYLIKTRGQQVTLSCSPISGHRSVSWYQQTPGQGLQFLFEYFSETQRNKGNFPGRFSGRQFSNSRSEMNVSTLELGDSALYLCASSRTGFGNTIYFGEGSWLTVV.

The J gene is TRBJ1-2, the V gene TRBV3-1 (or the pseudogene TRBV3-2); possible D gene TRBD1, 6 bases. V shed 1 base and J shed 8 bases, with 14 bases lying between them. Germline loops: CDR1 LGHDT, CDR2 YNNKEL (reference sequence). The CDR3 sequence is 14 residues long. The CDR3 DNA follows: TGTGCCAGCAGCCAAGTATGGGGGCGTGGCGGCTACACCTTC. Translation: CASSQVWGRGGYTF.

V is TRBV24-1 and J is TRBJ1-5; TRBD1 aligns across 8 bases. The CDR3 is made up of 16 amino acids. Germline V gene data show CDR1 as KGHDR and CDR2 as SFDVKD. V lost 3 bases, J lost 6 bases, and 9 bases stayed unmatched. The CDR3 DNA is TGTGCCACCAGTGATCACGGACAGGGCCAGGGTCAGCCCCAGCATTTT. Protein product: CATSDHGQGQGQPQHF.

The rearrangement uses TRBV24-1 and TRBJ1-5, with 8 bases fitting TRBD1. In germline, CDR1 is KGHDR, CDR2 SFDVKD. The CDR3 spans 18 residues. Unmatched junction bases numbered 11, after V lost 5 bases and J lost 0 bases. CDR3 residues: CATSGASGTGASNQPQHF. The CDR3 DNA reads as TGTGCCACCAGTGGTGCTTCGGGGACAGGAGCTAGCAATCAGCCCCAGCATTTT.

The CDR3 DNA reads as TGTGCCATCAGTGCAAGTGTGATCAGGGAACATGGGTTCTTC. Encoded protein: CAISASVIREHGFF. This rearrangement joins TRBV10-3 to TRBJ2-1, with D possibly TRBD1 on 5 matching bases. CDR1 and CDR2 from the germline V gene are ENHRY and SYGVKD. The V gene lost 4 bases and the J gene lost 15 bases, with 22 bases spanning the gap. The length of the CDR3 is 14 residues.

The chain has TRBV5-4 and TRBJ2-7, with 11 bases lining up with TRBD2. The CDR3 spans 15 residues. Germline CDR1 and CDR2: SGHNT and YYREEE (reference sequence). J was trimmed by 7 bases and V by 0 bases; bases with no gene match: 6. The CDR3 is CASSLVTSGSREQYF. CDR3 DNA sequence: TGTGCCAGCAGCTTGGTAACTAGCGGGAGCCGGGAGCAGTACTTC. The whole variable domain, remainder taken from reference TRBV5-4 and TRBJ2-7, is ETGVTQSPTHLIKTRGQQVTLRCSSQSGHNTVSWYQQALGQGPQFIFQYYREEENGRGNFPPRFSGLQFPNYSSELNVNALELDDSALYLCASSLVTSGSREQYFGPGTRLTVT.